This T cell receptor (beta chain) was identified in a study of T cells expressing NK-cell markers. Study context: Among the eight sequenced donors, seven tested HCMV-seropositive and one tested seronegative. General study findings and limits: Once again these clonotypes came out on top in the CD3+CD56-NKG2C+ fraction of a few donors.

This CDR3 is built from 15 residues. Germline V lookup: CDR1 KGHSH, CDR2 LQKENI. As regards this clonotype: Its antigen is still unknown.

TCRdb reworked the 5' RACE reads into one entry per CDR3 protein, no DNA. The sample has approximately 420,000 distinct CDR3 sequences; the top ten hold around 10%. The TCR comes from a woman aged 45-65 years in good health. The V gene is TRBV18, the J gene TRBJ2-7; the TCRdb D gene call, TRBD2, has no DNA to confirm it. The sequenced sample was blood T cells: a sorted CD56 or NKG2C T cell subset, CD4+ or CD8+ T cells, or bulk PBMC T cells (not recorded which). The CDR3 spells CASSSTSGSYGEQYF. Full variable domain (outside the CDR3, taken from reference TRBV18 and TRBJ2-7): NAGVMQNPRHLVRRRGQEARLRCSPMKGHSHVYWYRQLPEEGLKFMVYLQKENIIDESGMPKERFSAEFPKEGPSILRIQQVVRGDSAAYFCASSSTSGSYGEQYFGPGTRLTVT.